The rows below give T cell receptor beta chains drawn from one sample of a study of blood T cell repertoires in COVID-19. TCRdb's table, derived via immunoSEQ multiplex PCR, lists solely in-frame clones and lacks some. The sample carries roughly 75,000 clones, approximately 87% recorded once. Input material: peripheral blood. The receptors stem from a man at least 80 years old in a cohort sampled during active COVID-19. The CDR3 runs from the conserved cysteine through the conserved F or W. D genes are given only for firm matches.

j_call d_call v_call cdr3_aa
TRBJ2-7 TRBD1 TRBV10-3 CAISEPTGGVYEQYF
TRBJ1-3 - TRBV6-6 CASSSKAGNTIYF
TRBJ2-2 TRBD1 TRBV28 CASSLAWQGVRGRGMNTGELFF
TRBJ1-4 - TRBV6-5 CASSYSLGQGLEKLFF
TRBJ2-3 TRBD2 TRBV19 CASKGLASTDTQYF
TRBJ1-5 - TRBV19 CASTTQEGYQPQHF
TRBJ1-5 - TRBV16 CASTWGTYQPQHF
TRBJ2-7 - TRBV29-1 CSVEEGESPPYF
TRBJ2-1 - TRBV29-1 CSVEQGSPSYNEQFF
TRBJ1-6 - TRBV27 CASTLLEGGSPLHF
TRBJ2-7 TRBD2 TRBV7-3 CASSLVAGGRYEQYF
TRBJ1-5 - TRBV15 CATSLSVQPQHF
TRBJ1-2 TRBD1 TRBV5-1 CASSLVGGQGRGYTF
TRBJ1-2 - TRBV6-5 CASRRQLGYTF
TRBJ1-3 TRBD1 TRBV6-6 CASTGGGSSGNTIYF